Below, 21 T cell receptor beta chains from the same sample are listed, as sequenced in a study of blood T cell repertoires in COVID-19. TCRdb's copy holds only in-frame clones and misses some; the assay was immunoSEQ multiplex PCR. This sample has 95,000 to 150,000 clones, with nearly 90% found just once. Material for sequencing was peripheral blood. The source of these receptors is a woman between 55 and 75 years old with COVID-19, enrolled during active disease.

The CDR3 sequence: CASSWGVPEAFF. The CDR3 nucleotides read TGTGCCAGCAGTTGGGGGGTGCCTGAAGCTTTCTTT. The J gene is TRBJ1-1, the V gene TRBV6-2 or TRBV6-3; D may be TRBD1 (5 bases). V dropped 4 bases and J dropped 6 bases, with 9 bases sitting between them. CDR3 length: 12 residues. CDR1 and CDR2 from the germline V gene are MNHEY and SVGEGT.

This clone was picked up many times. The gene calls are TRBV25-1 and TRBJ1-4, with D possibly being TRBD1 (6 bases). The CDR3 has 14 amino acids. CDR1 and CDR2 (germline): MGHDK, SYGVNS. Trimming left V 3 bases short and J 7 bases short, with 12 bases between. The CDR3 DNA reads as TGTGCCAGCAGTGAGGGGGACACCGCTGAAAAACTGTTTTTT. Protein: CASSEGDTAEKLFF.

This clone was observed once. This rearrangement joins TRBV19 to TRBJ1-5; D is unresolved. Germline lookup yields CDR1 LNHDA and CDR2 SQIVND (reference sequence). Trimming left V 5 bases short and J 3 bases short, with 8 bases between. The CDR3 sequence is 13 residues long. CDR3 in DNA: TGTGCCAGTAGTGGAACAGTCAATCAGCCCCAGCATTTT. Translating gives CASSGTVNQPQHF.

V usage is TRBV7-2 and J usage is TRBJ2-5; D is possibly TRBD2 (7 bases). Per germline, CDR1 SGHTA and CDR2 FQGNSA. V shed 4 bases and J shed 2 bases, with 14 bases lying between them. This CDR3 spans 15 amino acids. The DNA of the CDR3 is TGTGCCAGCAGCTCAACAGGGCGGGGGCAAGAGACCCAGTACTTC. This sequence encodes CASSSTGRGQETQYF.

The gene calls are TRBV15 and TRBJ2-5, with 7 positions matching TRBD2. V was pared by 6 bases and J by 4 bases, with 8 bases of the junction left unmatched. Per germline, CDR1 LNHNV and CDR2 YYDKDF (reference sequence). The CDR3 covers 14 residues. Here the CDR3 reads CATSNRGGLETQYF. Written as DNA, the CDR3 is TGTGCCACCAGTAATAGGGGAGGGCTAGAGACCCAGTACTTC.

The J gene is TRBJ2-3, the V gene TRBV4-1; D might be TRBD2 (7 bases). Trimming took off 1 base at V and 3 bases at J, with 11 bases between the two ends. This CDR3 is 15 amino acids long. Germline lookup yields CDR1 MGHRA and CDR2 YSYEKL. The CDR3: CASSQGGGYTDTQYF. CDR3 nucleotides: TGCGCCAGCAGCCAAGGGGGGGGCTATACAGATACGCAGTATTTT.

The rearrangement links TRBV5-4 to TRBJ2-1; 8 nucleotides match TRBD2. The junction had 2 bases not matched to a gene; V was cut back by 0 bases and J by 3 bases. This CDR3 contains 15 residues. Germline V lookup: CDR1 SGHNT, CDR2 YYREEE (reference sequence). The CDR3 protein is CASSLGGLDYNEQFF. CDR3 nucleotide sequence: TGTGCCAGCAGCTTGGGGGGACTAGACTACAATGAGCAGTTCTTC.

V usage is TRBV29-1 and J usage is TRBJ1-4, with a tentative D call TRBD1 (6 bases). This CDR3 has 12 amino acids. Germline V CDR1 and CDR2: SQVTM, ANQGSEA. Trimming shortened V by 4 bases and J by 5 bases, and 8 bases separated the two germline ends. CDR3 nucleotides: TGCAGCGTTGTTACAGGGAATGAAAAACTGTTTTTT. The encoded protein is CSVVTGNEKLFF.

The V and J genes are TRBV13 and TRBJ1-2; 7 nucleotides match TRBD1. With V trimmed by 5 bases and J by 4 bases, 10 bases remained unmatched. CDR3 length equals 15 residues. Germline V gene sequence: CDR1 PRHDT, CDR2 FYEKMQ (reference sequence). The CDR3 spells CASSPGGGQTYGYTF. The DNA for the CDR3 is TGTGCCAGCAGCCCGGGAGGGGGACAGACCTATGGCTACACCTTC. The variable domain in full, completed from reference TRBV13 and TRBJ1-2, reads AAGVIQSPRHLIKEKRETATLKCYPIPRHDTVYWYQQGPGQDPQFLISFYEKMQSDKGSIPDRFSAQQFSDYHSELNMSSLELGDSALYFCASSPGGGQTYGYTFGSGTRLTVV.

This clone was observed once. This chain's CDR3 is CASSQENGLASFF. The CDR3 nucleotides read TGCGCCAGCAGCCAGGAAAACGGACTAGCGTCCTTCTTC. This chain links TRBV4-3 with TRBJ2-1; 9 nucleotides align to TRBD2. The V segment lost 3 bases and the J segment 16 bases; nucleotides outside the gene matches: 10. Per germline, CDR1 LGHNA and CDR2 YSLEER. The CDR3 sequence is 13 residues long.

This clone was picked up one time. CDR3 amino acids: CASRLGLEAFF. DNA for the CDR3: TGTGCCAGCAGGCTAGGACTGGAAGCTTTCTTT. The chain carries TRBV12-3 or TRBV12-4 and TRBJ1-1, with D unclear. The CDR3 runs to 11 residues. V was trimmed by 6 bases and J by 8 bases, leaving 10 bases between them.

The chain uses TRBV19 and TRBJ2-3; D call uncertain. CDR3 length equals 16 residues. V lost 3 bases and J lost 0, with 13 bases in between. Germline V gene data show CDR1 as LNHDA and CDR2 as SQIVND (reference sequence). CDR3 sequence (DNA): TGTGCCAGTAGTATTGAAATTCCAGAAAGCACAGATACGCAGTATTTT. This sequence encodes CASSIEIPESTDTQYF. The entire variable domain, with the rest obtained from reference TRBV19 and TRBJ2-3, is as follows: DGGITQSPKYLFRKEGQNVTLSCEQNLNHDAMYWYRQDPGQGLRLIYYSQIVNDFQKGDIAEGYSVSREKKESFPLTVTSAQKNPTAFYLCASSIEIPESTDTQYFGPGTRLTVL.

The rearrangement links TRBV23-1 to TRBJ2-5; 7 bases fit TRBD2. TRBV23-1 carries the ORF label, with uncertain function. The length of the CDR3 is 15 residues. Unmatched junction bases numbered 8, after V lost 2 bases and J lost 5 bases. Here the CDR3 DNA reads TGCGCCAGCAGTCAAGGCCGGGGGGACGGGGAGACCCAGTACTTC. It is translated as CASSQGRGDGETQYF.

This chain uses TRBV5-6 with TRBJ1-2; 7 nucleotides align to TRBD1. This CDR3 is built from 16 residues. The trim removed 2 bases at V and 5 bases at J, leaving 12 bases unmatched. Germline values: CDR1 SGHDT, CDR2 YYEEEE. The CDR3 DNA follows: TGTGCCAGCAGCTTCACCCTCACCGACAGGGTTTATGGCTACACCTTC. As protein: CASSFTLTDRVYGYTF.

The chain uses TRBV9 and TRBJ1-1, with D possibly matching TRBD1 (5 bases). Germline V gives CDR1 SGDLS, CDR2 YYNGEE. The CDR3 has 14 amino acids. V shed 3 bases and J shed 1 base, with 10 bases lying between them. The CDR3 region is CASSAWGGNTEAFF. The CDR3 nucleotides read TGTGCCAGCAGCGCCTGGGGGGGGAACACTGAAGCTTTCTTT.

The rearrangement joins TRBV2 to TRBJ2-7, with D possibly TRBD1 on 6 matching bases. V lost 3 bases, J lost 0 bases, and 15 bases lay in between. The CDR3 spans 16 residues. Germline CDR1 and CDR2: SNHLY and FYNNEI. This chain's CDR3 is CASSDWGPSNSYEQYF. As DNA, the CDR3 is TGTGCCAGCAGTGATTGGGGGCCCTCAAACTCCTACGAGCAGTACTTC.

This clone occurred a few times. In the same sample, other DNA sequences code for this CDR3. This rearrangement joins TRBV7-9 to TRBJ2-7; 7 nucleotides agree with TRBD1. Germline lookup yields CDR1 SEHNR and CDR2 FQNEAQ (reference sequence). The J segment lost 4 bases and the V segment lost 6 bases, leaving 3 bases of the junction unmatched. The CDR3 covers 12 residues. The CDR3 here is CASSSQGYEQYF. In DNA form, the CDR3 reads TGTGCCAGCAGTTCACAGGGGTACGAGCAGTACTTC. The full variable domain, rest sourced from reference TRBV7-9 and TRBJ2-7, is DTGVSQNPRHKITKRGQNVTFRCDPISEHNRLYWYRQTLGQGPEFLTYFQNEAQLEKSRLLSDRFSAERPKGSFSTLEIQRTEQGDSAMYLCASSSQGYEQYFGPGTRLTVT.

This clone came up a few times. The chain combines TRBV4-1 with TRBJ1-1, with D possibly matching TRBD1 (6 bases). V was shortened by 4 bases and J by 2 bases, with 23 bases between the two germline ends. The V gene's germline CDR1 is MGHRA and CDR2 YSYEKL. This CDR3 spans 18 amino acids. The CDR3 sequence is CASSPMGGRGGGNTEAFF. The DNA for the CDR3 is TGCGCCAGCAGCCCAATGGGCGGCAGGGGAGGGGGAAACACTGAAGCTTTCTTT.

This rearrangement joins TRBV21-1 to TRBJ1-1; the table's D gene call, TRBD1, was not cross checked with the DNA. TRBV21-1 is noted as a pseudogene. The CDR3 loop spans 18 amino acids. The CDR3 loop reads CASSKVTGQEKMNTEAFF. The CDR3, as DNA: TGTGCCAGCAGCAAAGTTACGGGACAGGAGAAAATGAACACTGAAGCTTTCTTT.

This chain uses TRBV7-6 with TRBJ1-2; 8 positions agree with TRBD1. V lost 4 bases to trimming and J lost 8 bases; unmatched junction nucleotides: 6. Germline CDR1 is SGHVS and CDR2 is FNYEAQ. The CDR3 totals 13 residues. CDR3 in amino acids: CASSSRTGLGYTF. The CDR3 DNA is TGTGCCAGCAGCTCCCGGACAGGGCTAGGCTACACCTTC.

The CDR3 sequence: CASSPPGTGYEKLFF. Here the CDR3 DNA reads TGTGCCAGTAGTCCACCTGGGACAGGATATGAAAAACTGTTTTTT. The chain has TRBV19 and TRBJ1-4, with TRBD1 identical over 8 bases. Germline CDR1 reads LNHDA; CDR2 reads SQIVND (reference sequence). The CDR3 has 15 residues. Trimming at V came to 5 bases and at J to 6 bases, leaving 8 bases not matched to a gene.